This T cell receptor beta chain derives from a study of cytomegalovirus exposure and HLA in healthy donors. TCRdb's copy holds only in-frame clones and misses some; the assay was immunoSEQ multiplex PCR. The sample lists hundreds of thousands of clones; 75% to 90% were seen once. Germline V gene lookup returns CDR1 GTSNPN and CDR2 SVGIG (reference sequence). There are 13 residues in the CDR3. With V trimmed by 2 bases and J by 3 bases, 4 bases remained unmatched. The clonotype originates from a woman aged 18-29 years in good health and CMV-seronegative. The sequenced sample consisted of PBMCs. V gene TRBV30 combines with J gene TRBJ2-7; 7 bases line up with TRBD1. The CDR3 bases are TGTGCCTGGAGTATAGGGGGCCTCTACGAGCAGTACTTC. This gives the protein CAWSIGGLYEQYF.